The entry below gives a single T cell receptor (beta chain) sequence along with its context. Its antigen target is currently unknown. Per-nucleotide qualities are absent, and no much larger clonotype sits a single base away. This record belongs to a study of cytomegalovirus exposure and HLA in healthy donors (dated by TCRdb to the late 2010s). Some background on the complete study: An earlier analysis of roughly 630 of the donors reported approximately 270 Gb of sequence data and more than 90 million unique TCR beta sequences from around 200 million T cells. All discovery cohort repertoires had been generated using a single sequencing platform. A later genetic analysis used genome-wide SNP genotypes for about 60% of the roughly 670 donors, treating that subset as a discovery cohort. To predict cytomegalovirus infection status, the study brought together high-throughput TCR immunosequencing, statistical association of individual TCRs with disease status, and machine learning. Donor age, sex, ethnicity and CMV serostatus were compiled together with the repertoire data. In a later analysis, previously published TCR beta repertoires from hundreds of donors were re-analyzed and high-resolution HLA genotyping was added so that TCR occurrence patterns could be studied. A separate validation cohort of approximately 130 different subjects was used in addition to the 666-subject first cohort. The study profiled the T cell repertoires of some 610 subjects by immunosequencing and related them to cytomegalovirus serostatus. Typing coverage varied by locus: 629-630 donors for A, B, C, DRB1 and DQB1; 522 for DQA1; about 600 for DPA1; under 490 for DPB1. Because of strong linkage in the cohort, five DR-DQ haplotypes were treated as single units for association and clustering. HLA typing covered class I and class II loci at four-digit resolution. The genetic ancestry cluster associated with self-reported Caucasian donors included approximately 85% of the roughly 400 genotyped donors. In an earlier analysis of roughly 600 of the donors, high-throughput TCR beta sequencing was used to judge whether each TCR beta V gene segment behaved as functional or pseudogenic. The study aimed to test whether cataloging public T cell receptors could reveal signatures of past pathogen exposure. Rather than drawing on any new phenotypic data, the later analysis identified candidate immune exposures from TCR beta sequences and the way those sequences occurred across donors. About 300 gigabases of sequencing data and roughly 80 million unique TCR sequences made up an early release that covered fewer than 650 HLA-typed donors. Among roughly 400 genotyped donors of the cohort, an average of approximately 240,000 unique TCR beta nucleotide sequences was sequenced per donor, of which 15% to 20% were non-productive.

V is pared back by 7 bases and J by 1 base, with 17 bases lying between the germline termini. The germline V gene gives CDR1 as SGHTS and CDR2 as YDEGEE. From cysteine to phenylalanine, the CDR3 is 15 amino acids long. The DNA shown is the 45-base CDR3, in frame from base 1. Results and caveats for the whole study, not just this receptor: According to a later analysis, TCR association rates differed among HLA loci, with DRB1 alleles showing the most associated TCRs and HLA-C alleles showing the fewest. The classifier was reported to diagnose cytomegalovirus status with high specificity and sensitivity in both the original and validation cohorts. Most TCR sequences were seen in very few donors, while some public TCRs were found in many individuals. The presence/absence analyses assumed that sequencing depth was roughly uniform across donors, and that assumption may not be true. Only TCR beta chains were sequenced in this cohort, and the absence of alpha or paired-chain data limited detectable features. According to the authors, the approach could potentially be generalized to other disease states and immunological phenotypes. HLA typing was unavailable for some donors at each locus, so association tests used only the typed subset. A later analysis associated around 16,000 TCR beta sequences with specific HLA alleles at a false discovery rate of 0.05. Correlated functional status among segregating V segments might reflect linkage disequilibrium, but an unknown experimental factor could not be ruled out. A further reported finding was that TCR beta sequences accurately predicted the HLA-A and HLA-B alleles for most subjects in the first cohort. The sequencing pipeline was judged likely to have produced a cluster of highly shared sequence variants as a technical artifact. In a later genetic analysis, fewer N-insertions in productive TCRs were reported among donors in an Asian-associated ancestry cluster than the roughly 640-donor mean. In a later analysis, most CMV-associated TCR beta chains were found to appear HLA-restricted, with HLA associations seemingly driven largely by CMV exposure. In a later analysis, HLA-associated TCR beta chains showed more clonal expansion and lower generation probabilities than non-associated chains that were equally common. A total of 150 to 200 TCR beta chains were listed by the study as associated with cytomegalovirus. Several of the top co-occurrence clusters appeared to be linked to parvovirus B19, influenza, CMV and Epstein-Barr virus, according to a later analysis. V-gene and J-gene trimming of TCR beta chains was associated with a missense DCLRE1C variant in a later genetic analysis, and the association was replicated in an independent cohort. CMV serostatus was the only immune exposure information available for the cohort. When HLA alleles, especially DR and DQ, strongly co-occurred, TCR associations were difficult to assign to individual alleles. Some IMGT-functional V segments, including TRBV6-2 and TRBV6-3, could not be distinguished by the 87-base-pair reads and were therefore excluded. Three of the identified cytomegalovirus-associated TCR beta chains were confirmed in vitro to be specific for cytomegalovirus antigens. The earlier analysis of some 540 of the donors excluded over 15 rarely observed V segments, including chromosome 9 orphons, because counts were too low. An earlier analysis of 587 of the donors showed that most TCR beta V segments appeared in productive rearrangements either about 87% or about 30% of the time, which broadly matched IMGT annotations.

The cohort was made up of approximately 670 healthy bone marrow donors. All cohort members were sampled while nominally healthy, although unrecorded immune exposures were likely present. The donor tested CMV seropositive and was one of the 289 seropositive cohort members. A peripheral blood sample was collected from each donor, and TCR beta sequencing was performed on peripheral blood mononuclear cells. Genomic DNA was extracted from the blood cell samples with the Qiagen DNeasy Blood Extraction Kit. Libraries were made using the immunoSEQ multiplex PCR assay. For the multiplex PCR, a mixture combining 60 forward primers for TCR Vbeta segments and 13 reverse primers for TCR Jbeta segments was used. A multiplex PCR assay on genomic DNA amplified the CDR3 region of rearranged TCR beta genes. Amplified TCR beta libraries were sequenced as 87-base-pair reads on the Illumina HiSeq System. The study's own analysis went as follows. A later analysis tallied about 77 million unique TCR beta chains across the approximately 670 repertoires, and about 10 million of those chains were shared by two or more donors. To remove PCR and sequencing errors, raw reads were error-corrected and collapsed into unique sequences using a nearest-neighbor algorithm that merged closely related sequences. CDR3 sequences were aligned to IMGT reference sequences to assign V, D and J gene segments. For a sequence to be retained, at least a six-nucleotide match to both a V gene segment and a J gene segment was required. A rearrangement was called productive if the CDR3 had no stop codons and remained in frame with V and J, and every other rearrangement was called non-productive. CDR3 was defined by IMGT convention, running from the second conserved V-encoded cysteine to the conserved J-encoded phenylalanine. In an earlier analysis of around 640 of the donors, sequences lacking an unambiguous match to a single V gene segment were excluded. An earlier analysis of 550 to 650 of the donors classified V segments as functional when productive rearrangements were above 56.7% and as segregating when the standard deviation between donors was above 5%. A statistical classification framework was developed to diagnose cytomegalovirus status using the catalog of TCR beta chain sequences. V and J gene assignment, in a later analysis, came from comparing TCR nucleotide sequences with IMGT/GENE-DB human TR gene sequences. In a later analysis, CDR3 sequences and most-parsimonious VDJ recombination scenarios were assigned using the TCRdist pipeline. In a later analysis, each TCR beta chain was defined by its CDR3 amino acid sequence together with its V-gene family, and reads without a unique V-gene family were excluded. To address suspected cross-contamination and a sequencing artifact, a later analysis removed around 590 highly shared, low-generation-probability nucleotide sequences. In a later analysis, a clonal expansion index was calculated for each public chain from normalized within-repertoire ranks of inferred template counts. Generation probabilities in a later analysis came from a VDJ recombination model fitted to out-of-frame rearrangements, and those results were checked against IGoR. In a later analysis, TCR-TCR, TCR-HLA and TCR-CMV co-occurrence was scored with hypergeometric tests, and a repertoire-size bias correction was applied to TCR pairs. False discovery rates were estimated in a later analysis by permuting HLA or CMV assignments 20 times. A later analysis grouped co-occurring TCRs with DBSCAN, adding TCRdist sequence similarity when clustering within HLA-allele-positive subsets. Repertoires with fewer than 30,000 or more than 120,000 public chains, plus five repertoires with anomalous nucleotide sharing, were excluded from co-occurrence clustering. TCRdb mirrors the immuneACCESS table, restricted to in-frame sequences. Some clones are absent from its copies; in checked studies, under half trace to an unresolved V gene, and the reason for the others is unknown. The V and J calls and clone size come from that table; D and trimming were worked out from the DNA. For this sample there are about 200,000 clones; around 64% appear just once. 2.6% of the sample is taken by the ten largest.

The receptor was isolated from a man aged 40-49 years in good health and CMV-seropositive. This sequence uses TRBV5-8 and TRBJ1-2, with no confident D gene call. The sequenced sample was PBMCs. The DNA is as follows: TGTGCCAGCCCTCTTGGAGGGCAAATTAACTATGGCTACACCTTC. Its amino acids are CASPLGGQINYGYTF.